These 10 T cell receptor beta chains originate from one sample sequenced in a study of blood T cells in healthy people across ages. Primed by a sample-barcoded 5' primer and a J-beta primer mix, a second PCR proceeded for about 6 to 11 cycles. Using its own MiXCR run on the 5' RACE reads, TCRdb lists one record per CDR3 protein. The sample includes hundreds of thousands of distinct CDR3 sequences, roughly 60% of them seen just once. What was sequenced was blood. The receptors come from a man aged 30 to 45 in good health.

This clonotype has a handful of counts. The V and J genes are TRBV29-1 and TRBJ2-4; possibly TRBD2 for D (5 bases). V was trimmed by 4 bases and J by 6 bases, leaving 13 bases between them. Per the germline V gene, CDR1 is SQVTM and CDR2 is ANQGSEA. This CDR3 spans 13 amino acids. The CDR3 sequence is CSVVWENRNIQYF. In DNA form, the CDR3 reads TGCAGCGTTGTATGGGAGAATAGAAACATTCAGTACTTC.

This chain uses TRBV7-6 with TRBJ2-7; perhaps TRBD2 as D (6 bases). Germline V gene lookup returns CDR1 SGHVS and CDR2 FNYEAQ. Trimming shortened V by 6 bases and J by 0 bases, and 12 bases separated the two germline ends. CDR3 size: 14 residues. Written as DNA, the CDR3 is TGTGCCAGCAGGAGGGAGGAATACTCCTACGAGCAGTACTTC. It yields the protein CASRREEYSYEQYF.

V usage is TRBV29-1 and J usage is TRBJ2-1; no clear D gene. Trimming shortened V by 8 bases and J by 13 bases, and 21 bases separated the two germline ends. Germline CDR1 is SQVTM and CDR2 is ANQGSEA. The CDR3 runs to 12 residues. CDR3 sequence: CSLFLGGETQFF. Written as DNA, the CDR3 is TGCAGCCTCTTTTTAGGTGGAGAGACCCAGTTCTTC.

The gene calls are TRBV25-1 and TRBJ1-4, with TRBD1 as a possible D gene (5 bases). CDR3 length: 19 residues. Germline lookup yields CDR1 MGHDK and CDR2 SYGVNS. Trimming shortened V by 4 bases and J by 0 bases, and 21 bases separated the two germline ends. CDR3 residues: CASSGWGDSNLATNEKLFF. The CDR3 DNA reads TGTGCCAGCAGTGGGTGGGGGGACTCCAACCTTGCAACTAATGAAAAACTGTTTTTT.

This clonotype was seen many times. The chain carries TRBV25-1 and TRBJ2-4, with D hard to call. Germline CDR1 MGHDK, CDR2 SYGVNS. The CDR3 length is 14 residues. V dropped 6 bases and J dropped 1 base, with 10 bases sitting between them. Written as DNA, the CDR3 is TGTGCCAGCAGCGGGCACGGGGCCAAAAACATTCAGTACTTC. It specifies CASSGHGAKNIQYF.

CDR3 nucleotide sequence: TGCAGTGCTAGAGATGATCTCAAGGGGCTGAATGAGCAGTTCTTC. Encoded protein: CSARDDLKGLNEQFF. This chain connects TRBV20-1 to TRBJ2-1, with a weak D call TRBD1 (5 bases). In germline, CDR1 is DFQATT, CDR2 SNEGSKA (reference sequence). CDR3 length: 15 amino acids. With 0 bases removed from V and 7 bases from J, the gap between germline ends came to 16 bases.

As regards this clonotype: At one of its ends the junction is not consistent with the germline gene, which may arise from a read error. The chain links TRBV28 to TRBJ1-2; D unresolved. Germline CDR1 MDHEN, CDR2 SYDVKM. CDR3 length: 14 amino acids. The DNA for the CDR3 is TGTGCCGGCAGCCTGCAACCGAGGAACTATGGCTACACCTTC. Encoded protein: CAGSLQPRNYGYTF.

Concerning this clonotype: The germline gene is not matched at one end of the junction; a read error may be the cause. CDR3 loop: CASSYGWGSSGSHNSPLHF. CDR3 sequence (DNA): TGTGCCAGCAGTTACGGCTGGGGTTCCTCCGGCTCCCATAATTCACCCCTCCACTTT. The gene calls are TRBV6-5 and TRBJ1-6; D is undetermined. The germline V gene encodes CDR1 MNHEY and CDR2 SVGAGI. The CDR3 totals 19 residues.

The V and J genes are TRBV15 and TRBJ2-1, with D possibly TRBD2 on 6 matching bases. Germline loops: CDR1 LNHNV, CDR2 YYDKDF (reference sequence). V was shortened by 0 bases and J by 6 bases, with 12 bases between the two germline ends. This CDR3 spans 15 amino acids. The CDR3 reads CATSRDRGLFNEQFF. CDR3 in DNA: TGTGCCACCAGCAGAGATCGGGGACTTTTCAATGAGCAGTTCTTC.

This clonotype was observed a handful of times. J is TRBJ2-7 and V is TRBV28; 9 nucleotides line up with TRBD2. CDR1 is MDHEN, CDR2 SYDVKM, per germline. The CDR3 is made up of 14 amino acids. The V segment lost 8 bases and the J segment 5 bases; nucleotides outside the gene matches: 10. The CDR3, as DNA: TGTGCCAGCGATTCTAGCGGGACAGTGGACGAGCAGTACTTC. Translation: CASDSSGTVDEQYF.